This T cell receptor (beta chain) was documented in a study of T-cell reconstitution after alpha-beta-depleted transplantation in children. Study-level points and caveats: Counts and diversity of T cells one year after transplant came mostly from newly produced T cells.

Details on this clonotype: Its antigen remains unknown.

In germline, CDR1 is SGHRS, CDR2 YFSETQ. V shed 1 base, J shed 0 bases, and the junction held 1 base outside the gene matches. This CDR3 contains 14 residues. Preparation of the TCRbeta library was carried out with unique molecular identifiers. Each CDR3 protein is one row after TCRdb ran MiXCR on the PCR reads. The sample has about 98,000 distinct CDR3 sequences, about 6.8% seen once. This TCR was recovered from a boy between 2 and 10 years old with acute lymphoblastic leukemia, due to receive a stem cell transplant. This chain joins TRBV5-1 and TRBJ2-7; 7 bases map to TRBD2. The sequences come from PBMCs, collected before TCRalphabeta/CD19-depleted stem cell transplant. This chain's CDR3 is CASSLQRGSYEQYF. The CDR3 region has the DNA TGCGCCAGCAGCTTGCAGCGGGGCTCCTACGAGCAGTACTTC.